The 30 T cell receptor beta chains below come from one sample, sequenced in a study of early T cells in non-severe SARS-CoV-2 infection. TCRdb passed the 5' RACE reads through MiXCR, listing each CDR3 protein once. The repertoire holds roughly 27,000 distinct CDR3 sequences, 9% to 10% seen once, with around 15% in the top ten. Sequenced: whole blood. The receptors here all came from an adult who was a healthcare worker with PCR-confirmed SARS-CoV-2 infection or an uninfected control (not recorded which).

This clonotype has a count of ten or more. CDR3 protein: CSARALGSADETQYF. The CDR3 DNA is TGCAGTGCTAGAGCCTTGGGCTCCGCGGATGAGACCCAGTACTTC. The chain is built from TRBV20-1 and TRBJ2-5; the D is unclear. Germline V CDR1 and CDR2: DFQATT, SNEGSKA (reference sequence). V lost 1 base and J lost 5, with 17 bases in between. The CDR3 is made up of 15 amino acids.

This CDR3 reads CSAQSGTGVSPLHF. CDR3 DNA sequence: TGCAGTGCTCAGTCCGGGACAGGGGTTTCACCCCTCCACTTT. This chain connects TRBV20-1 to TRBJ1-6; 10 bases agree with TRBD1. Germline-derived CDR1 and CDR2 are DFQATT and SNEGSKA (reference sequence). CDR3 length: 14 residues. With V trimmed by 5 bases and J by 9 bases, 7 bases remained unmatched.

The sample holds many counts of this clonotype. The chain has TRBV11-2 and TRBJ1-1, with 8 bases lining up with TRBD1. The CDR3 contains 16 residues. Germline assignment: CDR1 SGHAT and CDR2 FQNNGV. V dropped 5 bases and J dropped 2; count of bases not matched to a gene: 10. The CDR3 region has the DNA TGTGCCAGCAGCGCTGACAGGGGAATTGACAACACTGAAGCTTTCTTT. Protein product: CASSADRGIDNTEAFF.

This clonotype was observed at least ten times. V is TRBV6-4 and J is TRBJ1-1, with a weak D call TRBD1 (5 bases). Germline V gene sequence: CDR1 MRHNA, CDR2 SNTAGT. V shed 6 bases and J shed 1 base, with 9 bases lying between them. The CDR3 extends over 13 amino acids. The CDR3, as DNA: TGTGCCAGCAGCTACAGGCCGAACACTGAAGCTTTCTTT. Translating it yields CASSYRPNTEAFF.

The CDR3 sequence is CASSPWDDNSPLHF. In DNA, the CDR3 is TGCGCCAGCAGCCCGTGGGACGATAATTCACCCCTCCACTTT. The chain couples TRBV5-1 to TRBJ1-6, with D possibly being TRBD1 (5 bases). Germline CDR1 and CDR2: SGHRS and YFSETQ. There are 14 residues in the CDR3. The V gene lost 4 bases and the J gene lost 5 bases, with 10 bases spanning the gap.

This clonotype was found many times. The chain combines TRBV7-3 with TRBJ1-5, with D possibly TRBD1 on 6 matching bases. Deletions cut 1 base from V and 9 bases from J, with 10 bases between. The germline V gene encodes CDR1 SGHTA and CDR2 FQGTGA. The CDR3 has 13 residues. The CDR3 DNA is TGTGCCAGCAGCTTAAGGGCAGGGGCGCCCCAGCATTTT. Translating gives CASSLRAGAPQHF.

This clonotype was picked up a small number of times. The rearrangement links TRBV18 to TRBJ1-6; perhaps TRBD1 as D (5 bases). Germline CDR1 and CDR2: KGHSH and LQKENI. The V and J ends lost 3 bases and 14 bases respectively, with 20 bases between them. CDR3 length: 15 amino acids. The CDR3 DNA reads as TGTGCCAGCTCACCGTCCAGGGATCTCCTTGGATCCCTCCACTTT. It specifies CASSPSRDLLGSLHF.

This clonotype was counted many times. J is TRBJ1-1 and V is TRBV6-2 or TRBV6-3, with 8 bases aligning to TRBD1. Germline CDR1 and CDR2: MNHEY and SVGEGT. The CDR3 runs to 12 residues. The V gene end was trimmed by 10 bases and the J gene end by 4 bases; junction bases not matched to a gene: 5. The CDR3 nucleotides are TGTGCCACCAACAGGGGGTCCACTGAAGCTTTCTTT. Protein sequence: CATNRGSTEAFF.

In its sample, this clonotype was seen many times. The chain recombines TRBV29-1 with TRBJ1-3, with 8 positions matching TRBD1. V gave up 4 bases and J gave up 0 bases; unmatched junction bases: 5. The CDR3 contains 15 residues. CDR1 is SQVTM, CDR2 ANQGSEA, per germline. The CDR3 reads CSVAQGASSGNTIYF. CDR3 nucleotides: TGCAGCGTTGCGCAGGGGGCTTCCTCTGGAAACACCATATATTTT.

This clonotype was counted ten times or more. This chain links TRBV4-1 with TRBJ2-1; D possibly corresponds to TRBD1 (5 bases). The V end lost 0 bases, the J end lost 10 bases, and 19 bases lay between the germline ends. Germline CDR1 is MGHRA and CDR2 is YSYEKL. This CDR3 contains 16 residues. CDR3 residues: CASSQDGRVTYEEQFF. CDR3 coding DNA: TGCGCCAGCAGCCAAGATGGCAGGGTCACGTACGAGGAGCAGTTCTTC.

This clonotype has ten or more counts. V is TRBV4-1 and J is TRBJ1-1; D remains ambiguous. CDR3 length: 17 residues. Between the trimmed V and J ends, which lost 0 bases and 0 bases, there was a span of 14 bases. Germline CDR1 reads MGHRA; CDR2 reads YSYEKL. CDR3: CASSQDPTLGMNTEAFF. The CDR3 DNA is TGCGCCAGCAGCCAAGACCCAACACTCGGAATGAACACTGAAGCTTTCTTT.

This clonotype has ten or more counts. V usage is TRBV15 and J usage is TRBJ1-2, with a tentative D call TRBD1 (5 bases). Germline V CDR1 and CDR2: LNHNV, YYDKDF (reference sequence). V lost 1 base, J lost 6 bases, and 9 bases lay in between. CDR3 size: 13 residues. The CDR3, as DNA: TGTGCCACCAGCAGAGGGGGGTCGGATGGCTACACCTTC. Translating it yields CATSRGGSDGYTF.

This sequence joins TRBV6-1 and TRBJ1-1, with D possibly matching TRBD1 (5 bases). Germline values: CDR1 MNHNS, CDR2 SASEGT. The CDR3 is 15 residues long. Trimming stripped 6 bases from V and 3 bases from J, with 17 bases between. The DNA of the CDR3 is TGTGCCAGCAGGGGGACCAGGTCGCTTGACACTGAAGCTTTCTTT. Amino acids: CASRGTRSLDTEAFF.

This clonotype was detected many times. V and J are TRBV19 and TRBJ1-4; tentatively, D is TRBD1 (6 bases). V lost 6 bases to trimming and J lost 7 bases, with 18 bases between them. CDR1 is LNHDA, CDR2 SQIVND, per germline (reference sequence). CDR3 size: 15 residues. The CDR3 region has the DNA TGTGCCAGTAGCCTGGCAGAAGGGGGAAGTGAAAAACTGTTTTTT. This gives the protein CASSLAEGGSEKLFF.

The chain has TRBV3-1 and TRBJ2-3, with 7 bases that match TRBD1. With V trimmed by 2 bases and J by 13 bases, 6 bases remained unmatched. CDR3 length: 12 amino acids. The germline gives CDR1 LGHDT, CDR2 YNNKEL (reference sequence). The CDR3 DNA sequence: TGTGCCAGCAGCCAAACCTCCAGGGGGAAGTATTTT. Residues: CASSQTSRGKYF.

This clonotype was seen many times. The V and J genes are TRBV29-1 and TRBJ2-1; the D gene is possibly TRBD1 (5 bases). The CDR3 is made up of 14 amino acids. Germline assignment: CDR1 SQVTM and CDR2 ANQGSEA. Between the trimmed V and J ends, which lost 2 bases and 7 bases, there was a span of 15 bases. CDR3: CSVETGANINEQFF. CDR3 nucleotides: TGCAGCGTTGAAACAGGTGCGAACATAAATGAGCAGTTCTTC.

This clonotype was detected only a few times. The V and J genes are TRBV10-3 and TRBJ2-7, with TRBD1 matching 8 bases. This CDR3 region has 13 residues. Germline loops: CDR1 ENHRY, CDR2 SYGVKD. The junction had 2 bases not matched to a gene; V was cut back by 4 bases and J by 3 bases. The CDR3 is CAISAGTGYEQYF. The CDR3 nucleotides read TGTGCCATCAGTGCCGGGACAGGCTACGAGCAGTACTTC.

This clonotype was observed at least ten times. V usage is TRBV10-3 and J usage is TRBJ2-1; TRBD1 agrees at 11 bases. V was clipped by 3 bases and J by 5 bases; unmatched bases: 6. Germline CDR1 and CDR2: ENHRY and SYGVKD. This CDR3 comprises 16 residues. Written as DNA, the CDR3 is TGTGCCATCAGTGACCCGGACAGGGGGCTCAACAATGAGCAGTTCTTC. Translated: CAISDPDRGLNNEQFF.

This clonotype was counted at least ten times. The chain has TRBV12-3 or TRBV12-4 and TRBJ2-7, with D maybe TRBD1 (5 bases). CDR3 size: 14 residues. The V gene lost 3 bases and the J gene lost 2 bases, with 11 bases spanning the gap. The CDR3 spells CASSLSEGAYEQYF. CDR3 nucleotide sequence: TGTGCCAGCAGTTTGTCGGAAGGGGCCTACGAGCAGTACTTC.

The table lists this clonotype with many counts. The V call is TRBV4-2, the J call TRBJ2-7, with TRBD1 identical over 7 bases. The CDR3 is 14 residues long. V dropped 5 bases and J dropped 6; count of bases not matched to a gene: 10. Germline V gene lookup returns CDR1 LGHNA and CDR2 YNFKEQ. The CDR3 reads CASSYGTGAGEQYF. The CDR3 DNA is TGTGCCAGCAGCTATGGAACAGGGGCCGGCGAGCAGTACTTC.

This clonotype was recorded at least ten times. The V and J genes are TRBV25-1 and TRBJ2-7, with D perhaps matching TRBD2 (6 bases). This CDR3 contains 14 residues. From germline, CDR1 is MGHDK and CDR2 SYGVNS. Trimming shortened V by 2 bases and J by 0 bases, and 8 bases separated the two germline ends. The chain's CDR3 is CASSEAGPSYEQYF. The CDR3 DNA follows: TGTGCCAGCAGTGAAGCGGGACCCTCCTACGAGCAGTACTTC.

The chain recombines TRBV6-5 with TRBJ1-4; D not resolved. Germline V gives CDR1 MNHEY, CDR2 SVGAGI. This CDR3 has 15 amino acids. The V gene lost 0 bases and the J gene lost 7 bases, with 12 bases spanning the gap. This chain's CDR3 is CASSYSILPGEKLFF. CDR3 bases: TGTGCCAGCAGTTACTCGATTCTCCCGGGTGAAAAACTGTTTTTT.

This clonotype was seen more than once but under ten times. The V gene is TRBV29-1, the J gene TRBJ1-2; D perhaps matches TRBD1 (5 bases). Trimming cost V 2 bases and J 6 bases, with 10 bases left between them. Germline CDR1 and CDR2: SQVTM and ANQGSEA. CDR3 length equals 12 residues. CDR3 in DNA: TGCAGCGTTGAATTGATGGGGCATGGCTACACCTTC. Translation: CSVELMGHGYTF.

Note on this clonotype: This may be a read error, as it is one base from a much larger clone. The gene calls are TRBV7-9 and TRBJ2-3, with no clear D. V was pared by 1 base and J by 0 bases, with 8 bases between. The V gene's germline CDR1 is SEHNR and CDR2 FQNEAQ (reference sequence). CDR3 size: 15 residues. In nucleotides, the CDR3 is TGTGCCAGCAGCTTAGAGCAGCTTAGCACAGATACGCAGTATTTT. The encoded protein is CASSLEQLSTDTQYF.

The V gene is TRBV3-1, the J gene TRBJ1-1; no reliable D call. V was cut by 3 bases and J by 3 bases, with 8 bases left in between. The length of the CDR3 is 13 residues. Per the germline V gene, CDR1 is LGHDT and CDR2 is YNNKEL (reference sequence). CDR3 nucleotide sequence: TGTGCCAGCAGCCAGGGCCAGTACACTGAAGCTTTCTTT. The encoded protein is CASSQGQYTEAFF.

This chain uses TRBV25-1 with TRBJ2-5; 7 positions agree with TRBD1. Germline trimming cut 4 bases from V and 2 bases from J; bases unmatched to any gene: 7. CDR1 and CDR2 (germline): MGHDK, SYGVNS. The CDR3 spans 15 residues. The chain's CDR3 is CASSATGTAQETQYF. Here the CDR3 DNA reads TGTGCCAGCAGTGCCACCGGGACAGCGCAAGAGACCCAGTACTTC.

This clonotype was counted ten times or more. V is TRBV10-2 and J is TRBJ1-1; D perhaps matches TRBD1 (5 bases). The germline V gene encodes CDR1 WSHSY and CDR2 SAAADI. This CDR3 has 14 amino acids. Between the trimmed V and J ends, which lost 4 bases and 2 bases, there was a span of 11 bases. CDR3 region: CASSGGVANTEAFF. The CDR3 region has the DNA TGCGCCAGCAGTGGAGGGGTGGCCAACACTGAAGCTTTCTTT.

At least ten counts were recorded for this clonotype. The chain has TRBV11-2 and TRBJ2-1; TRBD2 matches 7 bases. Unmatched junction bases numbered 16, after V lost 5 bases and J lost 6 bases. The germline CDR1 and CDR2 sequences are SGHAT and FQNNGV. The CDR3 covers 17 residues. CDR3 DNA sequence: TGTGCCAGCAGCCCCTGGAGTTTGAGATTAGCGGGCAATGAGCAGTTCTTC. It encodes CASSPWSLRLAGNEQFF.

This clonotype was picked up many times. The chain combines TRBV11-1 with TRBJ2-7, with D tentatively TRBD2 (5 bases). The ends were cut back, 1 base at V and 4 bases at J, with 17 bases in the middle. The germline gives CDR1 SGHAT, CDR2 FQDESV (reference sequence). CDR3 length: 16 amino acids. The CDR3 bases are TGTGCCAGCAGCTTAGGGGCATCGGGTGAGGGATACGAGCAGTACTTC. Translating gives CASSLGASGEGYEQYF. Full variable domain (rest looked up from reference TRBV11-1 and TRBJ2-7): EAEVAQSPRYKITEKSQAVAFWCDPISGHATLYWYRQILGQGPELLVQFQDESVVDDSQLPKDRFSAERLKGVDSTLKIQPAELGDSAMYLCASSLGASGEGYEQYFGPGTRLTVT.

This clonotype was picked up many times. The chain combines TRBV6-2 or TRBV6-3 with TRBJ2-6; D not certain. Trimming stripped 7 bases from V and 1 base from J, with 14 bases between. In germline, CDR1 is MNHEY, CDR2 SVGEGT. The CDR3 is made up of 16 amino acids. CDR3 coding DNA: TGTGCCAGCAAACGTCTACTGTTATCTGGGGCCAACGTCCTGACTTTC. Residues: CASKRLLLSGANVLTF.